Given below is one T cell receptor (beta chain) in context. Its specificity is unknown. The sample is drawn from a study of cytomegalovirus exposure and HLA in healthy donors. Study-wide results and caveats: CMV serostatus was the sole immune exposure information available.

The CDR3 covers 15 residues. CDR1 and CDR2 from the germline V gene are MNHNS and SASEGT. The V end lost 4 bases, the J end lost 3 bases, and 13 bases lay between the germline ends. A multiplex PCR was run with 60 Vbeta primers and 13 Jbeta primers. Here immunoSEQ multiplex PCR was the method, and the copy in TCRdb shows in-frame clones only, minus some. The sample consists of more than 95,000 clones, over 60% of them appearing once. V usage is TRBV6-1 and J usage is TRBJ1-3; perhaps TRBD1 as D (5 bases). The sample taken for sequencing was PBMCs. This receptor was obtained from a woman aged 18-29 years in good health and CMV-seropositive. CDR3 residues: CASSVRGGDGNTIYF. CDR3 nucleotides: TGTGCCAGCAGTGTTAGGGGCGGGGATGGAAACACCATATATTTT.